The 11 T cell receptor beta chains reported below all come from one sample, sequenced in a study of identifying expanded T cells in peripheral blood. The protocol was immunoSEQ multiplex PCR, while the TCRdb copy is restricted to in-frame clones and leaves out a portion. The sample includes some 70,000 clones, around 90% of them seen just once. Source material: blood. These receptor sequences come from a person between 18 and 69 years old in good health.

The chain is built from TRBV2 and TRBJ2-7; D is ambiguous. The V and J ends lost 4 bases and 4 bases respectively, with 14 bases between them. Germline V gene lookup returns CDR1 SNHLY and CDR2 FYNNEI. The CDR3 runs 14 residues. The DNA for the CDR3 is TGTGCCAGCAGTGCTTCCCGGAACGGATACGAGCAGTACTTC. Its protein is CASSASRNGYEQYF.

The rearrangement uses TRBV19 and TRBJ2-3; D not certain. CDR3 length: 14 amino acids. Trimming took off 2 bases at V and 4 bases at J, with 10 bases between the two ends. From germline, CDR1 is LNHDA and CDR2 SQIVND (reference sequence). This CDR3 reads CASSITGMADTQYF. DNA of the CDR3: TGTGCCAGTAGTATAACTGGGATGGCAGATACGCAGTATTTT.

J is TRBJ2-7 and V is TRBV28, with unresolved D. The V end was cut by 6 bases, the J end by 2 bases, with 14 bases between. Germline CDR1 reads MDHEN; CDR2 reads SYDVKM. The CDR3 consists of 14 residues. This chain's CDR3 is CASSKPSIAYEQYF. CDR3 sequence (DNA): TGTGCCAGCAGCAAACCGTCCATCGCCTACGAGCAGTACTTC.

The gene calls are TRBV7-2 and TRBJ2-2, with 9 nucleotides matching TRBD1. V lost 1 base, J lost 7 bases, and 10 bases stayed unmatched. This CDR3 has 17 amino acids. Germline CDR1 and CDR2: SGHTA and FQGNSA. The CDR3 here is CASSLDPGTGRGGELFF. CDR3 nucleotides: TGTGCCAGCAGCTTAGACCCCGGGACAGGGCGGGGCGGGGAGCTGTTTTTT.

V usage is TRBV19 and J usage is TRBJ2-3; D is perhaps TRBD1 (5 bases). V lost 3 bases and J lost 2, with 15 bases in between. Germline V CDR1 and CDR2: LNHDA, SQIVND (reference sequence). This CDR3 has 16 residues. The CDR3 is CASSISRGPDTDTQYF. The CDR3 DNA reads as TGTGCCAGTAGTATTTCAAGGGGTCCCGACACAGATACGCAGTATTTT.

The rearrangement uses TRBV4-2 and TRBJ2-3; the match to TRBD1 covers 7 bases. Germline V gives CDR1 LGHNA, CDR2 YNFKEQ. V shed 4 bases, J shed 13 bases, and the junction held 5 bases outside the gene matches. This CDR3 comprises 11 residues. The CDR3 region is CASSLTGTKYF. DNA for the CDR3: TGTGCCAGCAGCCTGACAGGGACGAAGTATTTT.

The chain employs TRBV18 and TRBJ1-2; perhaps TRBD1 as D (6 bases). The CDR3 loop spans 14 amino acids. Trimming left V 0 bases short and J 5 bases short, with 10 bases between. Germline V gives CDR1 KGHSH, CDR2 LQKENI. This chain's CDR3 is CASSPPGTPYGYTF. The CDR3 coding sequence is TGTGCCAGCTCACCACCCGGGACACCTTATGGCTACACCTTC.

The chain recombines TRBV2 with TRBJ2-3; D is possibly TRBD2 (5 bases). This CDR3 spans 12 amino acids. Trimming took off 8 bases at V and 5 bases at J, with 11 bases between the two ends. Germline loops: CDR1 SNHLY, CDR2 FYNNEI. DNA of the CDR3: TGTGCCAGCCTCCCTCGGGGAGATACGCAGTATTTT. Encoded protein: CASLPRGDTQYF.

This clone has just one count. The chain is built from TRBV11-2 and TRBJ2-1, with 12 nucleotides matching TRBD2. The ends lost 5 bases at V and 3 bases at J; junction bases unmatched: 11. The CDR3 is 18 amino acids. CDR1 is SGHAT and CDR2 is FQNNGV in the germline V gene. The CDR3 coding sequence is TGTGCCAGCAGCCCCCCCCTTGGACTAGCGGGGAACTACAATGAGCAGTTCTTC. Amino acid sequence: CASSPPLGLAGNYNEQFF.

The CDR3 is CASSLREGDQPQHF. The CDR3 DNA reads TGCGCCAGCAGCTTGAGGGAGGGAGATCAGCCCCAGCATTTT. V and J are TRBV5-1 and TRBJ1-5; no clear D. Germline CDR1 is SGHRS and CDR2 is YFSETQ. CDR3 length: 14 residues. V lost 1 base to trimming and J lost 5 bases, with 10 bases between them. The full variable domain, rest sourced from reference TRBV5-1 and TRBJ1-5, is KAGVTQTPRYLIKTRGQQVTLSCSPISGHRSVSWYQQTPGQGLQFLFEYFSETQRNKGNFPGRFSGRQFSNSRSEMNVSTLELGDSALYLCASSLREGDQPQHFGDGTRLSIL.

The V gene is TRBV7-8, the J gene TRBJ1-2; 10 positions match TRBD1. The CDR3 contains 16 residues. The ends lost 5 bases at V and 4 bases at J; junction bases unmatched: 10. CDR1 SGHVS and CDR2 FQNEAQ come from the germline V gene. CDR3 sequence reads: CASSDRRTGGIYGYTF. As DNA, the CDR3 is TGTGCCAGCAGCGACAGACGGACAGGGGGTATCTATGGCTACACCTTC.